This TCR beta chain was obtained from a study of T-cell memory formation after mild COVID-19. Looking at the study overall: Largely, the TCR clusters proved donor specific.

This CDR3 is built from 12 residues. CDR1 and CDR2 from the germline V gene are SGHRS and YFSETQ. This clonotype was recorded many times. Its antigen is currently unknown. At one end, the junction sequence differs from germline, possibly due to a read error. TCR alpha and TCR beta cDNA libraries with sample barcodes and UMIs came from 5'RACE using constant-segment primers. Via MiXCR, TCRdb re-called the 5' RACE reads, giving one row per CDR3 protein. The sample lists approximately 560,000 distinct CDR3 sequences; roughly 17% were seen once. The study, taken as a whole, reports: Prior to infection, memory already included some responding clones, suggesting cross-reactive memory joined. CD4+ contracting clones were mainly CM and EM; CD8+ ones, EMRA.

The sequence was obtained from an adult woman who had mild COVID-19 (a few samples of this study predate the infection). Cell type and time point are not known. V usage is TRBV5-1 and J usage is TRBJ2-3, with no clear D. Sequencing input: PBMCs or a T cell subset sorted from them (not recorded which). CDR3 loop: CASSPDGDTQYF. The CDR3 nucleotides read TGTGCCAGCAGTCCGGACGGGGATACGCAGTATTTT.